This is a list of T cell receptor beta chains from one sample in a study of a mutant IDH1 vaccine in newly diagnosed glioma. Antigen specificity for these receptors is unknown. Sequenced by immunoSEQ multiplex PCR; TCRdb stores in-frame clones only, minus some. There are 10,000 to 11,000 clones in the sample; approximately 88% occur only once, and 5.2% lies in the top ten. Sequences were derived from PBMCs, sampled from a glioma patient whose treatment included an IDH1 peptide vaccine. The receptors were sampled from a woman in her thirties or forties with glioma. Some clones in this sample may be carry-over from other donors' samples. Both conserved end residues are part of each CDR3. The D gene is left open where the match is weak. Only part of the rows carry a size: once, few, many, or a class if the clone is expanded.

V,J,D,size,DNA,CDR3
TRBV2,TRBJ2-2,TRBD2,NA,TGTGCCAGCAGTAGGACTAGCGGGAGGGCCAAGGGCGGGGAGCTGTTTTTT,CASSRTSGRAKGGELFF
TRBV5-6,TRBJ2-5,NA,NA,TGTGCCAGCAGCTTGGTGTCACGTCGGGAGACCCAGTACTTC,CASSLVSRRETQYF
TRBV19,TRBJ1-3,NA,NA,TGTGCCAGTAGGTCCCCTCCCGGCTCTGGAAACACCATATATTTT,CASRSPPGSGNTIYF
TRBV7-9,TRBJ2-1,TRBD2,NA,TGTGCCAGCAGCTTTAGCGGGGGGGCGGATGAGCAGTTCTTC,CASSFSGGADEQFF
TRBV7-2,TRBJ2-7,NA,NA,TGTGCCAGCAGCTTAGCTGGGGCGCAGGGCCACGAGCAGTACTTC,CASSLAGAQGHEQYF
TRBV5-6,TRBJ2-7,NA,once,TGTGCCAGCAGCCCCCTTGGTAGCCGCGACTACGAGCAGTACTTC,CASSPLGSRDYEQYF
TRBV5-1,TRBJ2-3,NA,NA,TGCGCCAGCAGCTTGTACACAATCACAGATACGCAGTATTTT,CASSLYTITDTQYF
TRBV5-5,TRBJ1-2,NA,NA,TGTGCCAGCAGCTTGGCAGGGAACTATGGCTACACCTTC,CASSLAGNYGYTF
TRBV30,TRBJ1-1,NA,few,TGTGCCTGGAATGGGGGTAAGCCCGAAGCTTTCTTT,CAWNGGKPEAFF
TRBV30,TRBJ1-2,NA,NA,TGTGCCTGGAGGCAGGGGATAGGTTCTAACTATGGCTACACCTTC,CAWRQGIGSNYGYTF
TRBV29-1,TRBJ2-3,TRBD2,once,TGCAGCGTGGAAGGACTAGCGCGCACAGATACGCAGTATTTT,CSVEGLARTDTQYF
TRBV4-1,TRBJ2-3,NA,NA,TGCGCCAGCAGCCCCCCAAGGGGAGATACGCAGTATTTT,CASSPPRGDTQYF
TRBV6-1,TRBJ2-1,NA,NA,TGTGCCAGCAGTGAAGGGGCAGGGTCTTACAATGAGCAGTTCTTC,CASSEGAGSYNEQFF
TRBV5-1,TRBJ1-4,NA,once,TGCGCCAGCGGGACTGACACAACTAATGAAAAACTGTTTTTT,CASGTDTTNEKLFF
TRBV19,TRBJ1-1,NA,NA,TGTGCCAGTAGTTGGTCCGTGGGGCTGGAGAACACTGAAGCTTTCTTT,CASSWSVGLENTEAFF
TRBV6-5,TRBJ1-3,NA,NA,TGTGCCAGCAGTTACCAGGTGACAGCTGGAAACACCATATATTTT,CASSYQVTAGNTIYF
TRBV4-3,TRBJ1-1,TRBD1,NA,TGCGCCAGCAGCCAAGATCGACAGGGGGGATTAGAAGCTTTCTTT,CASSQDRQGGLEAFF
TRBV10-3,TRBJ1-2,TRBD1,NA,TGTGCCGGAACAGGGGGCGCGGGTGGCTACACCTTC,CAGTGGAGGYTF
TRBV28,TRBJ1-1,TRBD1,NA,TGTGCCAGCAGTTTAATGACAGGGGTAGGAGCTTTCTTT,CASSLMTGVGAFF
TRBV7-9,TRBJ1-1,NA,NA,TGTGCCAGCAGCTTGGTTCCAGGGAACACTGAAGCTTTCTTT,CASSLVPGNTEAFF
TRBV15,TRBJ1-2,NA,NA,TGTGCCACCAGCCCTGGGACTCCATCCAGCGGCTACACCTTC,CATSPGTPSSGYTF
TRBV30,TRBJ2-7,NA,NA,TGTGCCTGGAGTGTCGGGAGCTCCTACGAGCAGTACTTC,CAWSVGSSYEQYF
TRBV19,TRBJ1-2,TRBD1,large,TGTGCCAGTAGAATCACAGGACAGGCCGGGAATGGCTACACCTTC,CASRITGQAGNGYTF
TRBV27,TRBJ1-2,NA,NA,TGTGCCAGCAGTTTGAACACCCTCTATGGCTACACCTTC,CASSLNTLYGYTF
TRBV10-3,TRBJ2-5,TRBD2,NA,TGTGCCATCAGTGAGGGGACTAGCGGGGGGGAGACCCAGTACTTC,CAISEGTSGGETQYF
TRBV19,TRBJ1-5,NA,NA,TGTGCCAGTAGTACCGGCGCTAAGCCCCAGCATTTT,CASSTGAKPQHF
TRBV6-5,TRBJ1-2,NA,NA,TGTGCCAGCAGTCCCATTGAGGGTCGGTATGGCTACACCTTC,CASSPIEGRYGYTF
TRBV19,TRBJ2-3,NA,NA,TGTGCCAGTACCCTGGGGGTGATTACAGATACGCAGTATTTT,CASTLGVITDTQYF
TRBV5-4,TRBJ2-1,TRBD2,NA,TGTGCCAGCAGGCCGGGGGGAGTAGCCTACAATGAGCAGTTCTTC,CASRPGGVAYNEQFF
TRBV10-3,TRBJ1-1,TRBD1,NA,TGTGCCATCACCTCGGACAGGGGAGGAACTGAAGCTTTCTTT,CAITSDRGGTEAFF
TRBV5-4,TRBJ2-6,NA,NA,TGTGCCAGCAGCCTGGGGGGACCCGGCTCTGGGGCCAACGTCCTGACTTTC,CASSLGGPGSGANVLTF
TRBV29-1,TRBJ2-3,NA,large,TGCAGTGAGGGGGGGGCTAGCGGTACAGTATCAGATACGCAGTATTTT,CSEGGASGTVSDTQYF
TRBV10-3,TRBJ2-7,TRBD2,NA,TGTGCCATCAGCGATAGACCTAGCGGGAGAGACGAGCAGTACTTC,CAISDRPSGRDEQYF
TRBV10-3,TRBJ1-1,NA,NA,TGTGCCATCAGTGAGCTGGGACGAGGGAGCACTGAAGCTTTCTTT,CAISELGRGSTEAFF
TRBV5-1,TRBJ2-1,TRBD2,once,TGCGCCAGCAGCTTGGTCCCTAGCGGCGGAACTGAGCAGTTCTTC,CASSLVPSGGTEQFF
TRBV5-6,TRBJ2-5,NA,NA,TGTGCCAGCAGCTTGGTGGCAGCGGAGACCCAGTACTTC,CASSLVAAETQYF
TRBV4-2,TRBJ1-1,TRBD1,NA,TGTGCCAGCAGCCAAGGGGGGACAGGAGTTGGTGAAGCTTTCTTT,CASSQGGTGVGEAFF
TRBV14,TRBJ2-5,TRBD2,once,TGTGCCAGCAGCCCAGGACTAGCGGGAGTGGAAGAGACCCAGTACTTC,CASSPGLAGVEETQYF
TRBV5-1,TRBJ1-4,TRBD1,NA,TGCGCCAGCAGCACAAACGGACAGGTGAATGAAAAACTGTTTTTT,CASSTNGQVNEKLFF
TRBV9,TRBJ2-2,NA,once,TGTGCCAGCAGCGTAGGGGAGGAGCTGTTTTTT,CASSVGEELFF
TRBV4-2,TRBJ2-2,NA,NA,TGTGCCAGCAGCCAAGGGGGAAGCGACACCGGGGAGCTGTTTTTT,CASSQGGSDTGELFF
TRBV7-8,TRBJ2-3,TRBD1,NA,TGTGCCAGCACTATGTGGGGACAGGGGTGGGATACGCAGTATTTT,CASTMWGQGWDTQYF
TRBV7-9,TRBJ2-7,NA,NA,TGTGCCAGCAGCCCCGGTCAGGACGACTCCTACGAGCAGTACTTC,CASSPGQDDSYEQYF
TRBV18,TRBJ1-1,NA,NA,TGTGCCAGCTCACCACAGGCGGGAGTGAACACTGAAGCTTTCTTT,CASSPQAGVNTEAFF
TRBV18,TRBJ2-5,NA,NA,TGTGCCAGCTCAATGGGGGAAGAGACCCAGTACTTC,CASSMGEETQYF
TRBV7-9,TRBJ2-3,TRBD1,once,TGTGCCAGCAGTTTTCAGAAGGGACAGGGTATACCAGATACGCAGTATTTT,CASSFQKGQGIPDTQYF
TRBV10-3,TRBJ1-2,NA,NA,TGTGCCATCAGTGAGTCGATAACGAACTATGGCTACACCTTC,CAISESITNYGYTF
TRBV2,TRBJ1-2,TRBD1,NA,TGTGCCAGCAGTGAAAACAGGGGGAGGATCTATGGCTACACCTTC,CASSENRGRIYGYTF
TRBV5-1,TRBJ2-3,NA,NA,TGCGCCAGCAGCTTGGTGGGGCACAGGGCGAGCACAGATACGCAGTATTTT,CASSLVGHRASTDTQYF
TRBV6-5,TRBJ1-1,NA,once,TGTGCCAGCAGTTACGGCAGTCGACGTGAAGCTTTCTTT,CASSYGSRREAFF
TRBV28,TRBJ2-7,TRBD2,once,TGTGCCAGCAGTCCCCGCGGGAGCGGTTACTCCTACGAGCAGTACTTC,CASSPRGSGYSYEQYF